One and the same sample provided the 6 T cell receptor beta chains below, sequenced in a study of T-cell reconstitution after alpha-beta-depleted transplantation in children. It was with unique molecular identifiers that the TCRbeta library was prepared. TCRdb fed the PCR reads into MiXCR, producing one record per CDR3 protein. The sample lists 700,000 to 850,000 distinct CDR3 sequences, 15% to 20% seen once, with around 5% in the top ten. The source was PBMCs, mostly from graft donor cells, collected 360 days after TCRalphabeta/CD19-depleted stem cell transplant. Every receptor here comes from a male patient younger than 18 who had a stem cell transplant for acute lymphoblastic leukemia, so the T cells may come from the graft donor.

This clonotype was detected a few times. This chain joins TRBV20-1 and TRBJ1-1; 11 nucleotides align to TRBD1. This CDR3 has 13 amino acids. CDR1 and CDR2 from the germline V gene are DFQATT and SNEGSKA (reference sequence). CDR3 protein: CSLTGTGGTEAFF. The CDR3 DNA sequence: TGCAGCCTAACCGGGACAGGGGGCACTGAAGCTTTCTTT.

At least ten counts were recorded for this clonotype. The gene calls are TRBV12-3 or TRBV12-4 and TRBJ2-2; D is undetermined. The CDR3 loop spans 13 amino acids. Trimming cost V 6 bases and J 3 bases, with 8 bases left between them. The CDR3: CASSRDYTGELFF. CDR3 nucleotides: TGTGCCAGCAGCCGCGATTACACCGGGGAGCTGTTTTTT.

This clonotype came up a few times. V and J are TRBV6-2 or TRBV6-3 and TRBJ2-5; TRBD2 might be the D (6 bases). The germline gives CDR1 MNHEY, CDR2 SVGEGT. The CDR3 loop spans 15 amino acids. Trimming stripped 5 bases from V and 5 bases from J, with 18 bases between. In DNA form, the CDR3 reads TGTGCCAGCAGTACTCCCCCCTTCGGAGGGGAGACCCAGTACTTC. The encoded protein is CASSTPPFGGETQYF.

The rearrangement joins TRBV20-1 to TRBJ2-3; perhaps TRBD1 as D (5 bases). CDR1 DFQATT and CDR2 SNEGSKA come from the germline V gene (reference sequence). Trimming took 5 bases from V and 1 from J, leaving 10 bases between them. This CDR3 is built from 13 residues. CDR3 amino acids: CSAVDMRTDTQYF. CDR3 nucleotide sequence: TGCAGTGCTGTGGACATGCGCACAGATACGCAGTATTTT.

This clonotype turned up a few times. The rearrangement links TRBV24-1 to TRBJ2-2, with 15 bases identical to TRBD2. The germline CDR1 and CDR2 sequences are KGHDR and SFDVKD. After removal of 1 base from V and 5 bases from J, the junction contained 10 bases not matched to a gene. This CDR3 is built from 20 residues. CDR3 sequence: CATSDFGQGGLAGGTGELFF. The CDR3, as DNA: TGTGCCACCAGTGATTTCGGACAGGGAGGACTAGCGGGAGGGACCGGGGAGCTGTTTTTT.

This clonotype was seen ten or more times. Here the CDR3 reads CASRQNRGGAKNIQYF. The CDR3 coding sequence is TGTGCCAGCAGGCAAAACAGGGGTGGAGCCAAAAACATTCAGTACTTC. The chain links TRBV7-8 to TRBJ2-4, with 7 bases aligning to TRBD1. From germline, CDR1 is SGHVS and CDR2 FQNEAQ. This CDR3 spans 16 amino acids. V lost 6 bases to trimming and J lost 0 bases; unmatched junction nucleotides: 8.